This entry is about one TCR beta chain. The V segment lost 3 bases and the J segment 1 base; nucleotides outside the gene matches: 14. There are 18 residues in the CDR3. Germline assignment: CDR1 SGDLS and CDR2 YYNGEE. These data originate in a study of blood T cell repertoires in COVID-19. The overall study: Italy, Spain and the United States were the sources of the convalescent and acute COVID-19 samples.

Sequencing was performed with immunoSEQ multiplex PCR; in TCRdb, only in-frame clones are kept and a portion is missing. The sample lists hundreds of thousands of clones; around four fifths were seen once. The sample was peripheral blood. The V and J genes are TRBV9 and TRBJ2-7, with 9 nucleotides matching TRBD2. The TCR sequence derives from a woman between 45 and 60 years old with active or convalescent COVID-19. This chain's CDR3 is CASSAEGDRGLASYEQYF. For the CDR3, the DNA is TGTGCCAGCAGCGCCGAAGGAGACCGGGGACTAGCTTCCTACGAGCAGTACTTC. Drawing the rest from reference TRBV9 and TRBJ2-7, the complete variable domain is DSGVTQTPKHLITATGQRVTLRCSPRSGDLSVYWYQQSLDQGLQFLIQYYNGEERAKGNILERFSAQQFPDLHSELNLSSLELGDSALYFCASSAEGDRGLASYEQYFGPGTRLTVT.